This T cell receptor beta chain was sequenced in a study of T cell responses to AZD1222 COVID-19 vaccine. Study outcomes and limitations: Only six people who got AZD1222 tested seropositive at baseline. Spike was spanned by vaccine-associated CD4 TCRs, which were dominant at 160-218 and 743-854.

The table came from immunoSEQ multiplex PCR; TCRdb's copy has only in-frame clones and leaves some out. The sample includes roughly 120,000 clones, 85% to 90% of them seen just once. This clone was picked up one time. The antigen is undetermined. The CDR3 runs 16 residues. Germline lookup yields CDR1 SEHNR and CDR2 FQNEAQ (reference sequence). The germline V and J ends were trimmed by 3 bases and 0 bases, with 12 bases remaining between them. The rearrangement joins TRBV7-9 to TRBJ2-4, with D perhaps matching TRBD1 or TRBD2 (5 bases each). Sequencing used peripheral blood, obtained 28 days after the second AZD1222 dose. The receptor comes from an adult who received the AZD1222 COVID-19 vaccine. CDR3 sequence (DNA): TGTGCCAGCAGCTTCGGGGCAGGCTTAGCCAAAAACATTCAGTACTTC. Amino acids: CASSFGAGLAKNIQYF.